This TCR beta chain was retrieved from a study of T cell responses to AZD1222 COVID-19 vaccine (dated by TCRdb to the early 2020s). As for the study more broadly: AZD1222 recipients given second doses at about 4 weeks or at about 12 weeks were pooled, since spike-specific TCR depth and breadth were not found to differ between the two schedules. A total of 240 or so trial participants underwent TCR sequencing, of whom around 210 had received two doses of AZD1222 and approximately 25 had received two doses of the MenACWY control vaccine. Trial participants were enrolled into age subgroups of 18-55, 56-69 and 70-plus years, which contained about 150, 27 and 61 TCR-sequenced participants, respectively.

The CDR3 regions of human TCRbeta chains were analyzed by immunosequencing. The authors' analysis ran thus. TCRs in the repertoires were matched against a reference library of SARS-CoV-2-specific TCRs that had been generated with the MIRA antigen-specificity platform. Breadth meant the fraction of unique TCRs that were SARS-CoV-2-associated, whereas depth meant the fraction of total T cells that were SARS-CoV-2-associated. Using the MIRA data, each spike-specific TCR was assigned both to the spike region to which the TCR was reactive and to a CD4 or CD8 class. Log10-transformed breadth and depth values were compared by one-way ANOVA with Sidak's multiple comparisons tests. What TCRdb holds here is the immuneACCESS table cut down to in-frame rearrangements. Part of the clones is not present; checked against another copy, under half of the missing clones reflect an unresolved V gene, and the others are unexplained. V and J calls plus clone size are reproduced from that table; the DNA served to infer D and trimming. For this sample the table gives about 140,000 clones, of which roughly 91% were detected only once. Roughly 5% of the sample is held by the ten biggest clonotypes.

The CDR3 runs 16 residues from the cysteine to the phenylalanine. The DNA shown is the 48-base CDR3, in frame from base 1. The germline V gene encodes CDR1 SGHRS and CDR2 YFSETQ. The V end gives up 4 bases and the J end 8 bases, leaving 7 bases in the junction not matched to a gene. Broad study findings and their caveats: Because no samples from the day 14 peak response were available, repertoires could be characterized only after the peak T cell response. The whole spike protein was spanned by vaccine-associated CD4 TCRs, and dominant responses were seen in regions 160-218 and 743-854. Conclusions about previously exposed vaccinees were limited because only six AZD1222 recipients were SARS-CoV-2 seropositive at baseline. Reportedly, almost half of the unique spike-specific TCRs recognized epitopes lying outside the regions that are mutated in the B.1.351 and B.1.1.7 variants. Most participants were white British and females outnumbered males, and the authors suggested that clonal diversity may have been underestimated. The 56-69-year group was small, and its depth increase did not reach significance, likely because of low power. After two AZD1222 doses, spike-specific TCR breadth and depth were significantly higher than at day 0 and than in MenACWY recipients.

Read against the paper, the sample's time point label means: baseline before first vaccination. Samples from vaccinated people were obtained from the UK trials COV001 and COV002, which included a single-blind randomized controlled phase 2/3 trial of AZD1222 (ChAdOx1 nCoV-19) in healthy adults. For TCRbeta chain sequencing, PBMC samples from trial participants were taken at day 0 and at day 28 after the second dose. About this clone itself: Its antigen specificity is not known. Base-call qualities are not available, and no considerably larger clone is one nucleotide away.

The sequence derives from an adult in good health. This sequence uses TRBV5-1 and TRBJ2-1; the junction holds 15 bases that match TRBD2. Sequenced material: peripheral blood, taken on day 0 of AZD1222 vaccination. The CDR3 is CASSLRTSGGAHEQFF. The nucleotide sequence reads as follows: TGCGCCAGCAGCCTCCGGACTAGCGGGGGGGCGCATGAGCAGTTCTTC.